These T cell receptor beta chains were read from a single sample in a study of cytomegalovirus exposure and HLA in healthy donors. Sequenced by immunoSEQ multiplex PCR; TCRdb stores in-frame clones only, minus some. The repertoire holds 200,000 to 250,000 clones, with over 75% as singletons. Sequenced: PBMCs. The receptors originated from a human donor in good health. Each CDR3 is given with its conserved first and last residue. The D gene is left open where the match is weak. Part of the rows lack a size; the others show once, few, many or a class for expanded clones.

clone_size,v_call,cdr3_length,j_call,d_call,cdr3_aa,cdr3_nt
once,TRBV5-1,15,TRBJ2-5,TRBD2,CASSAGTSGLASQYF,TGCGCCAGCAGCGCCGGGACATCGGGACTAGCCTCCCAGTACTTC
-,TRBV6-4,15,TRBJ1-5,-,CASSDSRSPVQPQHF,TGTGCCAGCAGTGACTCGAGATCACCCGTCCAGCCCCAGCATTTT
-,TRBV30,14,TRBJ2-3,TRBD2,CAWSVSLATDTQYF,TGTGCCTGGAGTGTATCACTAGCGACAGATACGCAGTATTTT
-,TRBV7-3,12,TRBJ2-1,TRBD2,CASSPGGGEQFF,TGTGCCAGCAGCCCCGGGGGGGGTGAGCAGTTCTTC
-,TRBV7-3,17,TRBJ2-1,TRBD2,CASSSTSGRSSYNEQFF,TGTGCCAGCAGCTCGACTAGCGGGAGGAGCTCCTACAATGAGCAGTTCTTC
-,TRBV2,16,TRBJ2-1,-,CASTARQLSSYNEQFF,TGTGCCAGCACTGCACGACAGCTCAGCTCCTACAATGAGCAGTTCTTC
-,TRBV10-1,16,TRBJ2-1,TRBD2,CASSESSGRPYNEQFF,TGCGCCAGCAGTGAGTCGAGCGGGAGGCCCTACAATGAGCAGTTCTTC
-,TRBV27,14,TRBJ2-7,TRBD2,CASSLSAGVYEQYF,TGTGCCAGCAGTTTAAGCGCGGGAGTTTACGAGCAGTACTTC
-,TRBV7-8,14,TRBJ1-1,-,CASSLAGGDVEAFF,TGTGCCAGCAGCTTAGCGGGAGGGGACGTTGAAGCTTTCTTT
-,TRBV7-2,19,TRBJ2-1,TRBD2,CASSPPGLAGGVVGNEQFF,TGTGCCAGCAGCCCTCCGGGACTAGCGGGAGGGGTGGTGGGGAATGAGCAGTTCTTC
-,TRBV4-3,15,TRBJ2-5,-,CASSQDLAGEETQYF,TGCGCCAGCAGCCAAGATTTGGCAGGTGAAGAGACCCAGTACTTC
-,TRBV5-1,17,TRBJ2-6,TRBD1,CASRSGTGSVEANVLTF,TGCGCCAGCAGGTCCGGGACAGGCTCTGTTGAGGCCAACGTCCTGACTTTC
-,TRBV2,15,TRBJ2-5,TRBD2,CASSDTSGNVETQYF,TGTGCCAGCAGTGACACTAGCGGGAATGTGGAGACCCAGTACTTC
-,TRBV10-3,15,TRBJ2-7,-,CAISESSSVPYEQYF,TGTGCCATCAGTGAGTCGAGTTCCGTACCCTACGAGCAGTACTTC
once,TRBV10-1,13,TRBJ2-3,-,CASSELYTDTQYF,TGCGCCAGCAGTGAGCTCTACACAGATACGCAGTATTTT
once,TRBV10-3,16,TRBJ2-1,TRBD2,CAISGREASFYNEQFF,TGTGCCATCAGTGGTCGGGAGGCCTCCTTTTACAATGAGCAGTTCTTC
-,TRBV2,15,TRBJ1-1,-,CASTSLPGLNTEAFF,TGTGCCAGCACCTCACTCCCAGGCTTGAACACTGAAGCTTTCTTT
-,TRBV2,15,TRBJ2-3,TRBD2,CASSLSGASTDTQYF,TGTGCCAGCAGCCTAAGCGGGGCTAGCACAGATACGCAGTATTTT
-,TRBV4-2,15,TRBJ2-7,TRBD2,CASSHGLAATYEQYF,TGTGCCAGCAGCCATGGACTAGCGGCAACCTACGAGCAGTACTTC
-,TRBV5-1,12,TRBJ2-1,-,CASSVQGSEQFF,TGCGCCAGCAGCGTACAGGGAAGCGAGCAGTTCTTC
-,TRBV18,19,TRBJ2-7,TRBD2,CASSPGQGETSGSSYEQYF,TGTGCCAGCTCACCAGGACAGGGGGAGACTAGCGGGAGTAGTTACGAGCAGTACTTC
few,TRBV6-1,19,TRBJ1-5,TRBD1,CASSASGTGTSGSNQPQHF,TGTGCCAGCAGTGCCTCCGGGACAGGGACGAGTGGAAGCAATCAGCCCCAGCATTTT
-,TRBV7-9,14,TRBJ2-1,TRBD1,CASSGTGAGNEQFF,TGTGCCAGCAGCGGCACAGGGGCTGGGAATGAGCAGTTCTTC
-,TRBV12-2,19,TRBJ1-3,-,CASRLVLEDRKFSGNTIYF,TGTGCAAGTCGCTTAGTTTTAGAAGACAGAAAATTCTCTGGAAACACCATATATTTT
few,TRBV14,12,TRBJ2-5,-,CASSQVRETQYF,TGTGCCAGCAGCCAAGTGCGAGAGACCCAGTACTTC
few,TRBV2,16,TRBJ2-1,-,CASSPWLAWSYNEQFF,TGTGCCAGCAGCCCGTGGCTAGCGTGGTCCTACAATGAGCAGTTCTTC
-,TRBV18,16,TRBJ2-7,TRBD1,CASSPDVTGNTYEQYF,TGTGCCAGCTCGCCGGACGTGACAGGGAATACCTACGAGCAGTACTTC
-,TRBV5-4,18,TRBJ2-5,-,CASSLEGWDSDEQETQYF,TGTGCCAGCAGCTTGGAAGGCTGGGACTCCGACGAACAAGAGACCCAGTACTTC
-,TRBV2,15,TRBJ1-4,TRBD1,CASRVNRGLVEKLFF,TGTGCCAGCAGGGTTAACAGGGGGCTAGTTGAAAAACTGTTTTTT
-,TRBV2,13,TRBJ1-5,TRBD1,CASVGQGNQPQHF,TGTGCCAGCGTCGGACAGGGCAATCAGCCCCAGCATTTT
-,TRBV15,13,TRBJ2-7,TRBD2,CATSMGLAHEQYF,TGTGCCACCAGCATGGGACTAGCGCACGAGCAGTACTTC
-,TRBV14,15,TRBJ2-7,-,CASSQGTTAGDEQYF,TGTGCCAGCAGCCAAGGGACGACAGCCGGCGACGAGCAGTACTTC
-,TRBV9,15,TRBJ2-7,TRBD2,CASSPRGTSSDEQYF,TGTGCCAGCAGCCCCAGGGGGACTAGCTCTGACGAGCAGTACTTC
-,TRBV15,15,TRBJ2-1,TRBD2,CATSRGAGDYNEQFF,TGTGCCACCAGCAGAGGGGCGGGAGACTACAATGAGCAGTTCTTC
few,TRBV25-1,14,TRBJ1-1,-,CASSVGTANTEAFF,TGTGCCAGCAGTGTCGGGACTGCGAACACTGAAGCTTTCTTT
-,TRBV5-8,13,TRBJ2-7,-,CASSLYRINEQYF,TGTGCCAGCAGCTTGTACAGGATCAACGAGCAGTACTTC
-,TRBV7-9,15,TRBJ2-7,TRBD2,CASSFLAGVSYEQYF,TGTGCCAGCAGCTTTCTAGCGGGAGTTTCCTACGAGCAGTACTTC
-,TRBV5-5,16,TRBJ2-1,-,CASSPGTTSSYNEQFF,TGTGCCAGCAGCCCCGGGACAACGAGCTCCTACAATGAGCAGTTCTTC